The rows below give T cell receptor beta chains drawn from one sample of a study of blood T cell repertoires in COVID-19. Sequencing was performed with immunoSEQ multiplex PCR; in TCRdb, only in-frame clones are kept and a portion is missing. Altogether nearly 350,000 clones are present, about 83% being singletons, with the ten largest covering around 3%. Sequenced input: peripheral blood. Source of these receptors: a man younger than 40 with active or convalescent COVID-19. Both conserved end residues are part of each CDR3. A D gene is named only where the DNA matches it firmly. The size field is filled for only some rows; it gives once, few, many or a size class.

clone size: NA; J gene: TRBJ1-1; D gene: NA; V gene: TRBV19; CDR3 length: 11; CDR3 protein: CASRRNTEAFF; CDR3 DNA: TGTGCCAGTAGGAGGAACACTGAAGCTTTCTTT
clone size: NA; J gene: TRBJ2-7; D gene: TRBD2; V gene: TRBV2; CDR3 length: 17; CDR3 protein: CASTPGLPASHNYEQYF; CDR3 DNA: TGTGCCAGCACCCCGGGACTACCAGCGTCCCACAACTACGAGCAGTACTTC
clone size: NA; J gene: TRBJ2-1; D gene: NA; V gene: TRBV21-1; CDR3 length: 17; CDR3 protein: CASSWDRGLLLQSEQFF; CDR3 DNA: TGTGCCAGCAGCTGGGACAGGGGTTTACTACTACAATCAGAGCAGTTCTTC
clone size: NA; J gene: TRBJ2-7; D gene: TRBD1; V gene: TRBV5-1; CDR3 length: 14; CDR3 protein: CASSPDQGAYEQYF; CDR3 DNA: TGCGCCAGCAGCCCCGACCAGGGGGCCTACGAGCAGTACTTC
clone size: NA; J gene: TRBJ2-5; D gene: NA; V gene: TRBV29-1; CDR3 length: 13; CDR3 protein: CSVPGGTQETQYF; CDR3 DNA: TGCAGCGTTCCAGGGGGGACTCAAGAGACCCAGTACTTC
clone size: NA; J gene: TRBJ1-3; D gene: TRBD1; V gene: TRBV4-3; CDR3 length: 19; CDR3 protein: CASSQEAGTGVYSGNTIYF; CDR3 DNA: TGCGCCAGCAGCCAAGAGGCCGGGACAGGGGTATACTCAGGAAACACCATATATTTT
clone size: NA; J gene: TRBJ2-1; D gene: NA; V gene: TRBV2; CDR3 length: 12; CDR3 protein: CASKTAYNEQFF; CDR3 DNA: TGTGCCAGCAAGACAGCCTACAATGAGCAGTTCTTC
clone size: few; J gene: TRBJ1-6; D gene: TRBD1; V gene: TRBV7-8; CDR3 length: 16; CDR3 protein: CASSLSRSGQRSPLHF; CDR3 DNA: TGTGCCAGCAGCTTATCCAGGTCGGGACAGCGTTCACCCCTCCACTTT
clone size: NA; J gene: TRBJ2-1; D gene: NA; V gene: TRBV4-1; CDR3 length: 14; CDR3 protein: CASSPGSSYNEQFF; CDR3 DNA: TGCGCCAGCAGCCCCGGGAGCTCCTACAATGAGCAGTTCTTC
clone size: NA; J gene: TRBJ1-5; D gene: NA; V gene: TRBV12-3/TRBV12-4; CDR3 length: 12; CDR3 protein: CASTWGGEAQHF; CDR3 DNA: TGTGCCAGCACATGGGGTGGGGAGGCCCAGCATTTT
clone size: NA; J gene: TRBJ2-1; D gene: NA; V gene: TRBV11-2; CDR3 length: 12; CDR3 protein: CASSFRGFEQFF; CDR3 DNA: TGTGCCAGCAGCTTCAGAGGGTTTGAGCAGTTCTTC
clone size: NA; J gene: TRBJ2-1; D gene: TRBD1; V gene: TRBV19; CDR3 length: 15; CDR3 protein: CASSTGQVRYNEQFF; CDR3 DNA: TGTGCCAGTAGTACGGGACAGGTACGGTACAATGAGCAGTTCTTC
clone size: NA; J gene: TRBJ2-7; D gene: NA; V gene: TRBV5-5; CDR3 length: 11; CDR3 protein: CASSPTYEQYF; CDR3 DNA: TGTGCCAGCAGCCCCACCTACGAGCAGTACTTC
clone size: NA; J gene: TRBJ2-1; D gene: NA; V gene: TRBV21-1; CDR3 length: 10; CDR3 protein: CASSKRGQFF; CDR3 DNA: TGTGCCAGCAGCAAGCGGGGACAGTTCTTC
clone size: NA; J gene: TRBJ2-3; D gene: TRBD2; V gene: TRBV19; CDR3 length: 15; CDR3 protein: CASSSLAGGVDTQYF; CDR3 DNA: TGTGCCAGTAGTTCGCTAGCGGGGGGTGTAGATACGCAGTATTTT
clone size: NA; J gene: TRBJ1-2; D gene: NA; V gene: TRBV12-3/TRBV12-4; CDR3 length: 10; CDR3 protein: CASSPGHLHF; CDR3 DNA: TGTGCCAGCAGTCCGGGACACCTTCACTTC
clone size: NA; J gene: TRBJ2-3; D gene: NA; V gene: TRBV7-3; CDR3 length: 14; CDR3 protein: CASSKTQAGDTQYF; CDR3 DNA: TGTGCCAGCAGCAAAACCCAGGCGGGGGATACGCAGTATTTT
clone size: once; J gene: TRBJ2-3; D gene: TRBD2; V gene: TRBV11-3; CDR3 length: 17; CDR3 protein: CASSLDYQSGGTDTQYF; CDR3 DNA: TGTGCCAGCAGCTTAGATTATCAGAGCGGGGGCACAGATACGCAGTATTTT
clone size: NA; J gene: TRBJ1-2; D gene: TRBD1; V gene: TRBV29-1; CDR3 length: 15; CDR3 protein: CSVEAGQGSYYGYTF; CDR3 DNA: TGCAGCGTTGAAGCGGGACAGGGTAGTTACTATGGCTACACCTTC
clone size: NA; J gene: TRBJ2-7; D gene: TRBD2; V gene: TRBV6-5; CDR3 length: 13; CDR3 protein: CASSLAARYEQYF; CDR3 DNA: TGTGCCAGCAGCCTAGCGGCGCGTTACGAGCAGTACTTC
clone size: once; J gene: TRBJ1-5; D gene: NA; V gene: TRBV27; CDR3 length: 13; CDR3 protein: CASSLWQNQPQHF; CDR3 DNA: TGTGCCAGCAGTTTGTGGCAGAATCAGCCCCAGCATTTT
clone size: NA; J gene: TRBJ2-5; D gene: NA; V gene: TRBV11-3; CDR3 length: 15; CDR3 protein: CASREGTSKPETQYF; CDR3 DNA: TGTGCCAGCAGAGAGGGGACTTCCAAACCGGAGACCCAGTACTTC
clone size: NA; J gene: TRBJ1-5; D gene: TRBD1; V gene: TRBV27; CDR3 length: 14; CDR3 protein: CASSLRQGALTQHF; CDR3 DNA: TGTGCCAGCAGTTTAAGACAGGGGGCACTGACCCAGCATTTT
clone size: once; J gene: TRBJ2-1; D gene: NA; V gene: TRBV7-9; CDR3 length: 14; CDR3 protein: CASSLGGLANEQFF; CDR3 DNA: TGTGCCAGCAGCTTAGGCGGCTTAGCCAATGAGCAGTTCTTC
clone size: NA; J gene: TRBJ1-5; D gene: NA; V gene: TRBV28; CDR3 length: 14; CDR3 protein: CASRLRGGNQPQHF; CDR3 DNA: TGTGCCAGCAGACTAAGGGGCGGCAATCAGCCCCAGCATTTT
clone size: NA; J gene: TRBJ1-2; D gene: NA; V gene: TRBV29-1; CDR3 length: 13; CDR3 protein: CSVEVREGGGYTF; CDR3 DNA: TGCAGCGTTGAGGTCAGGGAAGGAGGGGGCTACACCTTC
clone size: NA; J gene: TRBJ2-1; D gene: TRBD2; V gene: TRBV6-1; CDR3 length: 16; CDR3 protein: CASSETASGGYNEQFF; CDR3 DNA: TGTGCCAGCAGTGAAACGGCTAGCGGGGGATACAATGAGCAGTTCTTC
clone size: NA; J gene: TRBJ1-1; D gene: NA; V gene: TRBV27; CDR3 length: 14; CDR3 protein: CASSLSRGATEAFF; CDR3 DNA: TGTGCCAGCAGTTTAAGCAGGGGTGCCACTGAAGCTTTCTTT
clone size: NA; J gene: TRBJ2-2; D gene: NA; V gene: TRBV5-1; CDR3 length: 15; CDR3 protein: CASSLVAGNTGELFF; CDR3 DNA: TGCGCCAGCAGCTTGGTCGCAGGGAACACCGGGGAGCTGTTTTTT
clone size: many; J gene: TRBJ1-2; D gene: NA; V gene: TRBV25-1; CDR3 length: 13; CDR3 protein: CASSPKGYRGYTF; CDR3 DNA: TGTGCCAGCAGTCCGAAGGGGTACCGGGGCTACACCTTC
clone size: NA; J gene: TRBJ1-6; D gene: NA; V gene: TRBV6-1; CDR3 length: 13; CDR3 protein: CASSEALLGSLHF; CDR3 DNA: TGTGCCAGCAGTGAAGCGCTTCTAGGCAGCCTCCACTTT
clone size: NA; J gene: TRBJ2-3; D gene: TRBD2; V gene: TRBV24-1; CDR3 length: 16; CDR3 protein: CATSDPTSRDTDTQYF; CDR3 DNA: TGTGCCACCAGTGACCCGACTAGCCGCGACACAGATACGCAGTATTTT
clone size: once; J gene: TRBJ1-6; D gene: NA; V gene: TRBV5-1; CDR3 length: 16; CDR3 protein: CASSLGAGLVNSPLHF; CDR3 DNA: TGCGCCAGCAGCTTGGGTGCGGGACTCGTAAATTCACCCCTCCACTTT
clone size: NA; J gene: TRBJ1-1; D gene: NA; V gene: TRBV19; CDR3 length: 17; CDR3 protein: CASSTLWGGRRNTEAFF; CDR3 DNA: TGTGCCAGTAGTACCCTATGGGGGGGCAGGAGGAACACTGAAGCTTTCTTT
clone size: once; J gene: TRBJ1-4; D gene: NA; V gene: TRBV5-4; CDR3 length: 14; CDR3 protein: CASSLGGDNEKLFF; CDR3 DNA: TGTGCCAGCAGCTTAGGGGGTGATAATGAAAAACTGTTTTTT
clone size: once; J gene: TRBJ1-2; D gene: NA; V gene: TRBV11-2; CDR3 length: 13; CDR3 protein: CASSQDSYYGYTF; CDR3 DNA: TGTGCCAGCAGCCAGGACAGCTACTATGGCTACACCTTC
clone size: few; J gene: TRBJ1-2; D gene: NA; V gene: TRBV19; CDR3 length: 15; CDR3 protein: CASSIPTELNYGYTF; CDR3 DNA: TGTGCCAGTAGTATCCCGACAGAGCTTAACTATGGCTACACCTTC
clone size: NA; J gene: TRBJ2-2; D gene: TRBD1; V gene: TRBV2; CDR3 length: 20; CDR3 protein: CASSPGTGVTSGGLTGELFF; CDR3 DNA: TGTGCCAGCAGTCCCGGGACAGGGGTTACTTCGGGAGGTTTAACCGGGGAGCTGTTTTTT
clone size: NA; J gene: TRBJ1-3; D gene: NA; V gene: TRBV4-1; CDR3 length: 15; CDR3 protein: CASSQNAGTGNTIYF; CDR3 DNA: TGCGCCAGCAGCCAAAATGCAGGGACTGGAAACACCATATATTTT
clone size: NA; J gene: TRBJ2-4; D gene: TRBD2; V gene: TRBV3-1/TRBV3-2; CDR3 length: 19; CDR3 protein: CASSQDWSSGRPGKNIQYF; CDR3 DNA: TGTGCCAGCAGCCAAGACTGGAGTAGCGGGAGACCGGGCAAAAACATTCAGTACTTC
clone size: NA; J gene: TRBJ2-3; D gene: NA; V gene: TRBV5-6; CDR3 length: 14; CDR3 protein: CASSLDYFLDTQYF; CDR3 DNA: TGTGCCAGCAGCTTGGATTATTTTTTGGATACGCAGTATTTT
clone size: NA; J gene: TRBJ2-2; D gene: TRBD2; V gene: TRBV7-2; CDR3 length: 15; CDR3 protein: CASSLSGGVTGELFF; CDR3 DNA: TGTGCCAGCAGCTTAAGCGGGGGGGTCACCGGGGAGCTGTTTTTT
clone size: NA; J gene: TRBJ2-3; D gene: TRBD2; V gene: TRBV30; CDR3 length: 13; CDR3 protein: CAWSSGGAGTQYF; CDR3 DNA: TGTGCCTGGAGTAGCGGGGGGGCCGGGACGCAGTATTTT
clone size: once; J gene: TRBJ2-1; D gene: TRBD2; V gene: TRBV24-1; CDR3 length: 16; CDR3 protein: CATSDLERGADNEQFF; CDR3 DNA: TGTGCCACCAGTGATTTAGAGCGGGGGGCCGACAATGAGCAGTTCTTC
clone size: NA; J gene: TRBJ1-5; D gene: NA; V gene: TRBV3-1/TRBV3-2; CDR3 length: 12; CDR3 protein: CASSQGDQPQHF; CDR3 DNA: TGTGCCAGCAGCCAGGGAGATCAGCCCCAGCATTTT
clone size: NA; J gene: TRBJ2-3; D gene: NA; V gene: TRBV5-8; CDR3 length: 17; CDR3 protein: CASSPRAGAPGTDTQYF; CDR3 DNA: TGTGCCAGCAGCCCTCGGGCAGGGGCGCCGGGCACAGATACGCAGTATTTT
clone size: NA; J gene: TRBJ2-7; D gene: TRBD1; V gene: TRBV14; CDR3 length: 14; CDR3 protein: CASSPRDRGREQYF; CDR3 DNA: TGTGCCAGCAGCCCCCGGGACAGGGGTAGGGAGCAGTACTTC
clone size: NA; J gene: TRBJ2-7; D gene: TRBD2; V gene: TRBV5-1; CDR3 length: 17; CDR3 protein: CASSSGTSGGSSYEQYF; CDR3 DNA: TGCGCCAGCAGCTCGGGGACTAGCGGGGGCAGCTCCTACGAGCAGTACTTC
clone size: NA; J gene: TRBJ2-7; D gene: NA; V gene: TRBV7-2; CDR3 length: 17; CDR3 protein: CASSLVGGRQIFYEQYF; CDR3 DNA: TGTGCCAGCAGCTTGGTTGGAGGGAGACAGATCTTCTACGAGCAGTACTTC
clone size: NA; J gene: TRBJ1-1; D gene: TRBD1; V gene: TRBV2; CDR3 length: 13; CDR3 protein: CASSTYRGTEAFF; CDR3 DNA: TGTGCCAGCAGTACTTACAGGGGCACTGAAGCTTTCTTT